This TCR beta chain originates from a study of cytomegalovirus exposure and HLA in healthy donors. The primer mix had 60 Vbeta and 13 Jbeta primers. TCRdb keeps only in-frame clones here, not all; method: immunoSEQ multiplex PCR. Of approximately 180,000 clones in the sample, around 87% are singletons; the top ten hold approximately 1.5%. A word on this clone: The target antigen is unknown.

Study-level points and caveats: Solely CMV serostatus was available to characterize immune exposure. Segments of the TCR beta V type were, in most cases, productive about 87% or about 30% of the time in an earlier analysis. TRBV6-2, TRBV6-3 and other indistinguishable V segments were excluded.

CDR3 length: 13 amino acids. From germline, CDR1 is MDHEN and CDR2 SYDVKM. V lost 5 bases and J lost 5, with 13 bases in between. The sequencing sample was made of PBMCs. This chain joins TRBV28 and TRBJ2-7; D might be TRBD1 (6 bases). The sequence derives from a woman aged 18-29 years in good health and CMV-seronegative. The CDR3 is CASSIKPGDEQYF. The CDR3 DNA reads TGTGCCAGCAGTATAAAGCCAGGGGACGAGCAGTACTTC.